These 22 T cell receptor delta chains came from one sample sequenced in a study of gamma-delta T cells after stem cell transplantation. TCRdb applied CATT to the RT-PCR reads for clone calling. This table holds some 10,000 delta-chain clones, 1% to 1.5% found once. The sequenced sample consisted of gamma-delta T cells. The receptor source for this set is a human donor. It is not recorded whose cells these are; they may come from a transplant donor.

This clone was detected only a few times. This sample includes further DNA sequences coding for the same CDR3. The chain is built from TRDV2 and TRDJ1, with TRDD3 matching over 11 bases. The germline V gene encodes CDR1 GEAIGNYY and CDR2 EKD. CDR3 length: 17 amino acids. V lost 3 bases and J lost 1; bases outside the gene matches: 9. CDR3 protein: CACDLLGDTDGTDKLIF. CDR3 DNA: TGTGCCTGTGACTTGCTGGGGGATACTGACGGCACCGATAAACTCATCTTT.

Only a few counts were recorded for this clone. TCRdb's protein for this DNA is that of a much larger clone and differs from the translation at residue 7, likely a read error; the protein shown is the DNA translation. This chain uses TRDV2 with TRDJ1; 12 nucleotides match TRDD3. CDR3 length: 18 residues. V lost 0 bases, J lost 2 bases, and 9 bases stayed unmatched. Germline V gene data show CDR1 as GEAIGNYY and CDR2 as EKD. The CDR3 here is CACDTVSGGYGGTDKLIF. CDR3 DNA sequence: TGTGCCTGTGACACCGTTTCTGGGGGATACGGGGGGACCGATAAACTCATCTTT.

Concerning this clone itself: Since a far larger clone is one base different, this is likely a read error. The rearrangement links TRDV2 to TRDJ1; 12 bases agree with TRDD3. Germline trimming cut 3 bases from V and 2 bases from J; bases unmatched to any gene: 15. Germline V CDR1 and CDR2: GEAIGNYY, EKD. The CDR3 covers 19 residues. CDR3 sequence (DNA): TGTGCCTGTGACGCCGTCGCTGGGGGATACGCCCGGGTAACCGATAAACTCATCTTT. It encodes CACDAVAGGYARVTDKLIF.

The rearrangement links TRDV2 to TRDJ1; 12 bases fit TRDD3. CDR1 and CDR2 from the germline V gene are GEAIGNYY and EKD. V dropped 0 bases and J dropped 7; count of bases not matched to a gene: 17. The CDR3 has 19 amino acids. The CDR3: CACDTVATGGYSDFGKLIF. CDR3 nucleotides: TGTGCCTGTGACACCGTGGCCACTGGGGGATACAGCGATTTTGGTAAACTCATCTTT.

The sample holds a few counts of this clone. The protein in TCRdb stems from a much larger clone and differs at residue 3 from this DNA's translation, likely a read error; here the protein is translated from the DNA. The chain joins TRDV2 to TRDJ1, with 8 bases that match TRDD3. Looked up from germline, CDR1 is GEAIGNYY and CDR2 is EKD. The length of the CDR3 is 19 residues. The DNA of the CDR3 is TGTGCCTATGACACCGTAACTGGGGGCCCTTACCCCGACACCGATAAACTCATCTTT. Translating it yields CAYDTVTGGPYPDTDKLIF.

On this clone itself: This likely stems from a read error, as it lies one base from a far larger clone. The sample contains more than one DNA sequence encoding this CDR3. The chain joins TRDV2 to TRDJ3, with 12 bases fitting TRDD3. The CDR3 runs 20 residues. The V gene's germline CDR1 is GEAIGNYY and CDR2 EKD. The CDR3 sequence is CACDKAGGYDGSWDTRQMFF. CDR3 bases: TGTGCCTGCGACAAGGCTGGGGGATACGATGGCTCCTGGGACACCCGACAGATGTTTTTC.

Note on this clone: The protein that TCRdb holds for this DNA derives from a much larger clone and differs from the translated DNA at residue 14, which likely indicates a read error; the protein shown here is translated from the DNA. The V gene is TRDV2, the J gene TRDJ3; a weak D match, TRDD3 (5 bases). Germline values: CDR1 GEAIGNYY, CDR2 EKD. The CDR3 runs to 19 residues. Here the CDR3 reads CACDTFGSIGSWDARQMFF. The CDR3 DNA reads TGTGCCTGTGACACCTTTGGGTCCATCGGCTCCTGGGACGCCCGACAGATGTTTTTC.

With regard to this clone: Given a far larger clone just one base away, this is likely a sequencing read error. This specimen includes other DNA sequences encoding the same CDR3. The CDR3 sequence is CACDPVLGDTPPSWDTRQMFF. The DNA for the CDR3 is TGTGCCTGTGACCCTGTACTGGGGGATACGCCGCCCTCCTGGGACACCCGACAGATGTTTTTC. V and J are TRDV2 and TRDJ3; 13 nucleotides match TRDD3. J was trimmed by 0 bases and V by 3 bases; bases with no gene match: 10. From germline, CDR1 is GEAIGNYY and CDR2 EKD. This CDR3 has 21 residues.

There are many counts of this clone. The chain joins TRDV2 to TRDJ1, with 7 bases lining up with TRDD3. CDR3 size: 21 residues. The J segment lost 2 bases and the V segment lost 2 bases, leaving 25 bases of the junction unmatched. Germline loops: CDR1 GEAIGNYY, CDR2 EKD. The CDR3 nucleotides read TGTGCCTGTGACATTGTCCCGGGCGAACTGGGGCCTAGGTGGGGTACCGATAAACTCATCTTT. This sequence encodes CACDIVPGELGPRWGTDKLIF.

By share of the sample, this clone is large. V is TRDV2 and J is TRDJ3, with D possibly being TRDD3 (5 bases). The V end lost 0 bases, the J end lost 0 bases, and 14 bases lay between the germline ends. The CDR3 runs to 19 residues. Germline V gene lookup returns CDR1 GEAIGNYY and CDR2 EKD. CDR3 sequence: CACDTAGGTSSWDTRQMFF. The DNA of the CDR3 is TGTGCCTGTGACACCGCGGGGGGTACCAGCTCCTGGGACACCCGACAGATGTTTTTC.

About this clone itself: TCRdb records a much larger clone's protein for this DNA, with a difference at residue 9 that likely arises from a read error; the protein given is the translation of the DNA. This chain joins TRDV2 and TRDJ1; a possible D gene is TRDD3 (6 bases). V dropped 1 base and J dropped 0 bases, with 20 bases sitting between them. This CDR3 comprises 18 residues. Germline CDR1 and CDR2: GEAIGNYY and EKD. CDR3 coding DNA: TGTGCCTGTGACACGATCGGGGGACACGGTTCGGACACCGATAAACTCATCTTT. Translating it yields CACDTIGGHGSDTDKLIF.

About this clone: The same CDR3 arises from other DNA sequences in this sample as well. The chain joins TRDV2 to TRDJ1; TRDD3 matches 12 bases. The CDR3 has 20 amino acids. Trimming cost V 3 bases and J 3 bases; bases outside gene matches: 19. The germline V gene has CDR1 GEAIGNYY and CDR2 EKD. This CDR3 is CACDSLLGDTRPGVADKLIF. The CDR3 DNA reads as TGTGCCTGTGACTCCTTACTGGGGGATACAAGGCCAGGTGTGGCCGATAAACTCATCTTT.

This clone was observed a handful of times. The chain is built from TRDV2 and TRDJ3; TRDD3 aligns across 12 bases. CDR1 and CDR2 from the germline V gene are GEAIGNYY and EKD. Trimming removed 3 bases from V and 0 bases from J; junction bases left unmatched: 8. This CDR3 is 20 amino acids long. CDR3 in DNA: TGTGCCTGTGACCAAATACTGGGGGATACCCTCTCCTGGGACACCCGACAGATGTTTTTC. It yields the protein CACDQILGDTLSWDTRQMFF.

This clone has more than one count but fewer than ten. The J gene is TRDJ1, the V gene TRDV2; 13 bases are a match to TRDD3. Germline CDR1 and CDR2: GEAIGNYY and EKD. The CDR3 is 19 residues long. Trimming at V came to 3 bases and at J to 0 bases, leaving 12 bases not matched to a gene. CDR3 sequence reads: CACDPLLGDTLTYTDKLIF. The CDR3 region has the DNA TGTGCCTGTGACCCATTACTGGGGGATACGCTGACGTACACCGATAAACTCATCTTT.

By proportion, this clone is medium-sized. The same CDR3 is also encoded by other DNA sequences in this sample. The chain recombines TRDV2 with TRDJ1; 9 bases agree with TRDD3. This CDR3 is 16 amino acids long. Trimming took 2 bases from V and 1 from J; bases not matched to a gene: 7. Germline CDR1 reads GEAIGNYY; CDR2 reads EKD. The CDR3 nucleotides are TGTGCCTGTGACAAGGTGGGGGATAGGATCACCGATAAACTCATCTTT. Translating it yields CACDKVGDRITDKLIF.

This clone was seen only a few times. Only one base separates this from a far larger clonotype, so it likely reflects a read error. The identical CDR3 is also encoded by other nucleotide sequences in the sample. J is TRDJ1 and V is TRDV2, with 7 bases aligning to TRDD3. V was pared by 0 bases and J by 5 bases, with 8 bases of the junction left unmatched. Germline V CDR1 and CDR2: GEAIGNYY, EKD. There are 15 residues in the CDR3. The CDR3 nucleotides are TGTGCCTGTGACACCGTTGGGGGAAGAACTGATAAACTCATCTTT. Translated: CACDTVGGRTDKLIF.

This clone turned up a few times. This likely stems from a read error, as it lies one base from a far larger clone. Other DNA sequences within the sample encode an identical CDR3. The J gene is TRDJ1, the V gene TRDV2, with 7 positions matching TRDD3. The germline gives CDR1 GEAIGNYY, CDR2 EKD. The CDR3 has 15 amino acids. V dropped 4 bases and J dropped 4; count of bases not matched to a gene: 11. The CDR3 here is CACDSLGGRLDKLIF. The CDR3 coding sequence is TGTGCCTGTGATAGTCTGGGGGGCCGCCTCGATAAACTCATCTTT.

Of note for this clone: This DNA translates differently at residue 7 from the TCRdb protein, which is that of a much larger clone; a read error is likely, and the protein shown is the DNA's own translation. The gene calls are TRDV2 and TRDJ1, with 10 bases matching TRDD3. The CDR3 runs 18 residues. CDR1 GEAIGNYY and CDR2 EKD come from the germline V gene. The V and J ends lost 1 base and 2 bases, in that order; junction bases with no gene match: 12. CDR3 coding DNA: TGTGCCTGTGACACAGTGGACTGGGGGATCACGACGACCGATAAACTCATCTTT. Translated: CACDTVDWGITTTDKLIF.

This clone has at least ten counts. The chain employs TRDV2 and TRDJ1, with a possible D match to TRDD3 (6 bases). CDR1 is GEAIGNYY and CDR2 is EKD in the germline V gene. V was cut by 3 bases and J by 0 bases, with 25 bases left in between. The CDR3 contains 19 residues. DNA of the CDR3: TGTGCCTGTGACCAACCTTGGGGGTTCCAACCAACGTACACCGATAAACTCATCTTT. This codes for CACDQPWGFQPTYTDKLIF.

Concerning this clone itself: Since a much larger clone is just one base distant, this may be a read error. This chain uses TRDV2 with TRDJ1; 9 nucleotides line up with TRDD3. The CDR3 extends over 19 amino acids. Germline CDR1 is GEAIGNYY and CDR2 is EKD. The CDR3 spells CACDDIGKTGGAYTDKPIF. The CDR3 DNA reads TGTGCCTGTGATGATATAGGGAAGACTGGGGGAGCCTACACCGATAAACCCATCTTT.

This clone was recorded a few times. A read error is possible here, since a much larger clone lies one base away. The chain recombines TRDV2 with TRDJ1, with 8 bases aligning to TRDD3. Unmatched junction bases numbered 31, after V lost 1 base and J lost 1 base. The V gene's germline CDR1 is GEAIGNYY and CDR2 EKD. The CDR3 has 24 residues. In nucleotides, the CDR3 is TGTGCCTGTGACACGCTTACCCCCACCTCCCCCGCTGGGGGACACGGGGTTTTCACCGATAAACTCATCTTT. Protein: CACDTLTPTSPAGGHGVFTDKLIF.

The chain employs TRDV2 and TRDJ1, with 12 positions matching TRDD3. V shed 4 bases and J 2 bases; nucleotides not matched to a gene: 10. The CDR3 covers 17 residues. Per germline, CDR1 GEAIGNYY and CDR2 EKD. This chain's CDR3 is CACEPLLGDTKTDKLIF. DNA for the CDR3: TGTGCCTGTGAACCCCTACTGGGGGATACTAAAACCGATAAACTCATCTTT.